This record concerns one TCR beta chain sequence. The time point is: newly diagnosed GD, antithyroid drugs for less than 3 months. The TCR library was made from RNA extracted from PBMCs. This specimen comes from a study of regulatory T cells in long-lasting Graves disease. In building TCR beta libraries, iRepertoire HTBI primers were used together with Arm-PCR of CDR3 regions. TCRdb ran MiXCR on the multiplex PCR reads and lists one entry per CDR3 protein. The table has some 400,000 distinct CDR3 sequences, about 15% seen once. The same data also went into a second study, on T cells in Graves' hyperthyroidism and ophthalmopathy.

This receptor was identified in a woman aged 25 to 39 with Graves disease. The material sequenced was peripheral blood mononuclear cells (PBMCs), taken at new diagnosis, from a patient treated with antithyroid drugs.

The CDR3 DNA is TGTGCCAGTAGTTTATGGGACTCCTCCTACGAGCAGTACTTC. It is translated as CASSLWDSSYEQYF. The gene calls are TRBV7-8 and TRBJ2-7, with D possibly matching TRBD2 (6 bases). The V gene's germline CDR1 is SGHVS and CDR2 FQNEAQ. The CDR3 has 14 amino acids. V was shortened by 9 bases and J by 0 bases, with 15 bases between the two germline ends.